This T cell receptor beta chain is from a study of persistence of HIV-infected CD4 T cells. Overall study context: Anti-CD3/anti-CD28 stimulation activated a higher proportion of cells than antigen stimulation, with lower memory fraction.

Sequencing used immunoSEQ version 4 in survey mode. Sequencing used immunoSEQ multiplex PCR; TCRdb keeps in-frame clones, though not all of them. The sample carries about 37,000 clones, approximately 88% recorded once. Trimming took off 4 bases at V and 4 bases at J, with 16 bases between the two ends. The CDR3 contains 15 residues. CDR1 and CDR2 from the germline V gene are MNHEY and SVGAGI. This clone was detected only once. What it binds is not known. General observations from the study: Compared with CD3/CD28-stimulated cells, CMV- and Gag-responding cells showed lower TCRbeta richness.

Anti-CD3/anti-CD28 beads served as a nonspecific positive control stimulus. CD4+ T cells upregulating both CD40 ligand and CD69 were sorted as responding cells. CD4+ T cell counts exceeded 400 cells/uL; CMV serology was positive. A roughly 20-hour stimulation of CD8-depleted PBMCs used anti-CD28/CD49d costimulation, CD40-blocking antibody and enfuvirtide. The sample here was CD4+ T cells sorted from PBMCs after 18-hour stimulation, taken from a patient who received antiretroviral therapy. The chain links TRBV6-5 to TRBJ2-5; possible D gene TRBD2, 5 bases. The TCR comes from an adult man with HIV who was CMV-seropositive. CDR3 amino acids: CASSSGMLVGETQYF. CDR3 nucleotide sequence: TGTGCCAGCAGTTCGGGGATGTTGGTTGGAGAGACCCAGTACTTC.